A single sample gave rise to the 9 T cell receptor beta chains below, sequenced in a study of post-analysis software for immune sequencing data. Study results and caveats: Patients used a handful of TRBV segments, including TRBV5-6, TRBV5-1 and TRBV20-1, more often than controls.

Built from TCR beta cDNA, the libraries had unique molecular identifiers in them. TCRdb re-derived calls from the PCR reads in MiXCR, one entry per CDR3 protein. The data show 450,000 to 650,000 distinct CDR3 sequences, 44% seen once. For these TCRs, the target antigens are not known. Sequences were obtained from blood. The receptors come from a girl aged 10 to 17 with multiple sclerosis.

The chain recombines TRBV18 with TRBJ1-1, with D hard to call. CDR1 KGHSH and CDR2 LQKENI come from the germline V gene. CDR3 length equals 12 residues. The ends were cut back, 2 bases at V and 7 bases at J, with 8 bases in the middle. In DNA form, the CDR3 reads TGTGCCAGCTCACCAGGACCAGGTGAAGCTTTCTTT. Its translation is CASSPGPGEAFF.

A word on this clonotype: A junction end diverges from the germline sequence, so it may reflect a read error. V usage is TRBV6-1 and J usage is TRBJ2-1, with no clear D. This CDR3 has 17 amino acids. CDR1 is MNHNS, CDR2 SASEGT, per germline. CDR3 protein: CASSVSAGLSSYNGQFF. The CDR3 nucleotides read TGTGCCAGCAGTGTCTCGGCAGGCTTAAGCTCCTACAATGGGCAGTTCTTC.

This sequence joins TRBV29-1 and TRBJ2-1; the D call may be TRBD1 or TRBD2 (5 bases each). V shed 5 bases and J shed 8 bases, with 19 bases lying between them. The CDR3 is made up of 14 amino acids. Germline V gives CDR1 SQVTM, CDR2 ANQGSEA. Here the CDR3 DNA reads TGCAGCGTTCCCGGGCCCCGGGGCCGCGATGAGCAGTTCTTC. It is translated as CSVPGPRGRDEQFF.

This clonotype was counted only a few times. The V and J genes are TRBV10-3 and TRBJ1-1, with unresolved D. CDR1 is ENHRY, CDR2 SYGVKD, per germline. Trimming took off 6 bases at V and 0 bases at J, with 8 bases between the two ends. The CDR3 consists of 13 residues. The CDR3 sequence: CAIREGLNTEAFF. Written as DNA, the CDR3 is TGTGCCATCAGAGAGGGCTTGAACACTGAAGCTTTCTTT.

V gene TRBV2 combines with J gene TRBJ1-5; D is unclear. The V end lost 3 bases, the J end lost 3 bases, and 12 bases lay between the germline ends. In germline, CDR1 is SNHLY, CDR2 FYNNEI. CDR3 length: 15 amino acids. In DNA, the CDR3 is TGTGCCAGCAGTGAGGGGTCGGCAGTCAATCAGCCCCAGCATTTT. Translating it yields CASSEGSAVNQPQHF.

This clonotype was observed a handful of times. J is TRBJ2-7 and V is TRBV12-3 or TRBV12-4; D gene ambiguous. CDR3 length: 14 amino acids. V was shortened by 0 bases and J by 2 bases, with 8 bases between the two germline ends. CDR3 protein: CASSLAGDTYEQYF. In nucleotides, the CDR3 is TGTGCCAGCAGTTTAGCTGGAGATACCTACGAGCAGTACTTC.

This clonotype was observed a few times. This chain connects TRBV11-1 to TRBJ2-7; possible D gene TRBD1, 6 bases. Deletions cut 0 bases from V and 3 bases from J, with 12 bases between. Germline CDR1 reads SGHAT; CDR2 reads FQDESV (reference sequence). The CDR3 spans 15 residues. CDR3: CASSLATRGSYEQYF. DNA of the CDR3: TGTGCCAGCAGCTTAGCCACCAGGGGAAGCTACGAGCAGTACTTC.

The chain has TRBV12-5 and TRBJ1-2; no clear D. Germline-derived CDR1 and CDR2 are LGHNT and FRNRAP. This CDR3 has 12 residues. The V end was cut by 5 bases, the J end by 7 bases, with 11 bases between. CDR3 in DNA: TGTGCTAGTGGTAAGGACTTAACTGGCTACACCTTC. It is translated as CASGKDLTGYTF.

The gene calls are TRBV12-3 or TRBV12-4 and TRBJ2-3, with TRBD2 identical over 7 bases. The ends lost 4 bases at V and 0 bases at J; junction bases unmatched: 4. The CDR3 contains 15 residues. The CDR3 loop is CASSSQRGSTDTQYF. The CDR3 nucleotides are TGTGCCAGCAGTTCCCAGCGGGGTAGCACAGATACGCAGTATTTT.